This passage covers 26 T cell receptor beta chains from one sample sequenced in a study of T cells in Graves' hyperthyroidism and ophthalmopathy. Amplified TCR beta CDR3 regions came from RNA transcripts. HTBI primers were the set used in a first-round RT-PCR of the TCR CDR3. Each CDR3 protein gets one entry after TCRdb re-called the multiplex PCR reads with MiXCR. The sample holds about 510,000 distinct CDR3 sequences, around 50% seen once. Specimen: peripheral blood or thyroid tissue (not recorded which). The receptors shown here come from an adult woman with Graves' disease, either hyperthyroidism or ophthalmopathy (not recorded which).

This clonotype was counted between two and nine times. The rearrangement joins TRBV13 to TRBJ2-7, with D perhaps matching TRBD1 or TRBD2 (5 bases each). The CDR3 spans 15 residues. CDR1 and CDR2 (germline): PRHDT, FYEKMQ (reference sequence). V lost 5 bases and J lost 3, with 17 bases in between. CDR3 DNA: TGTGCCAGCAGCCAACGCTGGGACCTGAGCTACGAGCAGTACTTC. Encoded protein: CASSQRWDLSYEQYF. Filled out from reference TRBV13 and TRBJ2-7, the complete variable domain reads AAGVIQSPRHLIKEKRETATLKCYPIPRHDTVYWYQQGPGQDPQFLISFYEKMQSDKGSIPDRFSAQQFSDYHSELNMSSLELGDSALYFCASSQRWDLSYEQYFGPGTRLTVT.

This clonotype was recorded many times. CDR3 in amino acids: CASSLSPRETQYF. For the CDR3, the DNA is TGTGCCAGCAGCTTATCCCCAAGGGAGACCCAGTACTTC. The V gene is TRBV7-3, the J gene TRBJ2-5; D call uncertain. The germline V and J ends were trimmed by 2 bases and 5 bases, with 9 bases remaining between them. CDR3 length: 13 amino acids. Germline CDR1 is SGHTA and CDR2 is FQGTGA.

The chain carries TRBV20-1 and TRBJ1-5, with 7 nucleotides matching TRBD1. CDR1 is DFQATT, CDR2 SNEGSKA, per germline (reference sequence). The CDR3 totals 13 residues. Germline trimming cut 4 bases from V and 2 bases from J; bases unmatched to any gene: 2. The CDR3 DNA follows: TGCAGTGCTACCGACAGGGGCAATCAGCCCCAGCATTTT. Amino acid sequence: CSATDRGNQPQHF.

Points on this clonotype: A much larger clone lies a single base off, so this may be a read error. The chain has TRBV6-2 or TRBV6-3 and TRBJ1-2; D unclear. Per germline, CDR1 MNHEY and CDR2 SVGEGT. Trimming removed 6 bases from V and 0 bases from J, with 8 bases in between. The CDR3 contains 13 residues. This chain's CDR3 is CASRLGPNYGYTF. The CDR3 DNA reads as TGTGCCAGCAGGCTGGGCCCTAACTATGGCTACACCTTC.

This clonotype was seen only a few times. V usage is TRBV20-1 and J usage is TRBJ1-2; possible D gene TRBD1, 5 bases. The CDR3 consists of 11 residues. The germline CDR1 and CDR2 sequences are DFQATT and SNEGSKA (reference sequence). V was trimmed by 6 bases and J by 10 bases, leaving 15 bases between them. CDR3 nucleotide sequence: TGCAGTGCGCAGATACGGGGGGACTACACCTTC. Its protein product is CSAQIRGDYTF.

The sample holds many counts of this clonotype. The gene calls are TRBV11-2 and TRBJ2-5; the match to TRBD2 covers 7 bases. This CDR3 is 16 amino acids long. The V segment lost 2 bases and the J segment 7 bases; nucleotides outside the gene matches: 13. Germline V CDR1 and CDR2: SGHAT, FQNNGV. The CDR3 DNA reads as TGTGCCAGCAGCTTAAGACTAGCTAGAGGGATGGGGACCCAGTACTTC. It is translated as CASSLRLARGMGTQYF.

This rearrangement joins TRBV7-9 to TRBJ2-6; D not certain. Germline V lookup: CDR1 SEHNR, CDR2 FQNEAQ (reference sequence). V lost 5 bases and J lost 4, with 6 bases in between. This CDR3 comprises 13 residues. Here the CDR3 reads CASSAEGANVLTF. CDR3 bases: TGTGCCAGCAGCGCAGAGGGGGCCAACGTCCTGACTTTC.

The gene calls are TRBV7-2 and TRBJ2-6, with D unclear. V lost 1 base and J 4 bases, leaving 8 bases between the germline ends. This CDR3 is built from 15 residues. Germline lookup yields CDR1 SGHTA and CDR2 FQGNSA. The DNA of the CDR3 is TGTGCCAGCAGCTTAGAGGTAGTGGGGGCCAACGTCCTGACTTTC. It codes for CASSLEVVGANVLTF.

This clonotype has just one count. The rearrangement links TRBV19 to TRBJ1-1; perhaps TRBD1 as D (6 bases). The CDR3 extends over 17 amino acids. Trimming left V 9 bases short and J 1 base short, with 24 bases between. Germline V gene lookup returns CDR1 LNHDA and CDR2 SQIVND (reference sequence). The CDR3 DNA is TGTGCCAGCACCCCCCGTGGGACACTAAGTTCGAACACTGAAGCTTTCTTT. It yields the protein CASTPRGTLSSNTEAFF.

CDR3 sequence: CASSVEGFGMNTEAFF. The CDR3 DNA follows: TGTGCCAGCAGCGTGGAGGGTTTTGGCATGAACACTGAAGCTTTCTTT. The V and J genes are TRBV9 and TRBJ1-1; D is ambiguous. There are 16 residues in the CDR3. Between the trimmed V and J ends, which lost 2 bases and 0 bases, there was a span of 14 bases. The germline CDR1 and CDR2 sequences are SGDLS and YYNGEE.

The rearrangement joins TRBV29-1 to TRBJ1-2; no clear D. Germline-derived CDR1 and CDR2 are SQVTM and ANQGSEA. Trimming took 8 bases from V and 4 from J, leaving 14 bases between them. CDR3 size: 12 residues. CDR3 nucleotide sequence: TGCAGCTACCAGGAGGATCGCTATGGCTACACCTTC. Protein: CSYQEDRYGYTF.

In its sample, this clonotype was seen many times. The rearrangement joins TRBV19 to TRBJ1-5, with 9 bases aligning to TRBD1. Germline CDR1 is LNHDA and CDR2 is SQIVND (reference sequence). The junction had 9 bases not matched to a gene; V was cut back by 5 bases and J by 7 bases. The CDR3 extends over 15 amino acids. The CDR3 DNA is TGTGCCAGTAGTTTTGGGACAGGGACTCTACAGCCCCAGCATTTT. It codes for CASSFGTGTLQPQHF.

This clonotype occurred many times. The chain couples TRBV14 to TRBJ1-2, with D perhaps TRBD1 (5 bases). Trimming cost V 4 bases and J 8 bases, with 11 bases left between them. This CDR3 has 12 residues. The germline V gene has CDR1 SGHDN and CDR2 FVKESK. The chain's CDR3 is CASSPGTRGYTF. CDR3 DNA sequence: TGTGCCAGCAGCCCAGGGACGAGGGGCTACACCTTC.

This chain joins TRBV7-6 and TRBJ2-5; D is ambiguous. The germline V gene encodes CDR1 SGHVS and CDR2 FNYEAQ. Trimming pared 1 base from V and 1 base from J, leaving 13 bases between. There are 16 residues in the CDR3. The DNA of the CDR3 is TGTGCCAGCAGCTTAGGGGCAGCAGGACCCCAAGAGACCCAGTACTTC. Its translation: CASSLGAAGPQETQYF.

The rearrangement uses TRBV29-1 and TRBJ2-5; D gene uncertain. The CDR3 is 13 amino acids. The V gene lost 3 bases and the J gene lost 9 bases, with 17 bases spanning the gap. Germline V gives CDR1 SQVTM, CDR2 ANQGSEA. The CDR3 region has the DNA TGCAGCGTTGAGGTTAATAGCAATCAGCCCCAGTACTTC. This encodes CSVEVNSNQPQYF.

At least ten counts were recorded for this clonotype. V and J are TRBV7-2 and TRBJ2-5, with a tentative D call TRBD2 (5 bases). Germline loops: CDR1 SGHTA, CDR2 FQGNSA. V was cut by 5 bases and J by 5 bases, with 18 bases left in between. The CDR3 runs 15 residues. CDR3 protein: CASSPRLAGSETQYF. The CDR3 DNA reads TGTGCCAGCAGCCCAAGGCTGGCGGGCTCGGAGACCCAGTACTTC.

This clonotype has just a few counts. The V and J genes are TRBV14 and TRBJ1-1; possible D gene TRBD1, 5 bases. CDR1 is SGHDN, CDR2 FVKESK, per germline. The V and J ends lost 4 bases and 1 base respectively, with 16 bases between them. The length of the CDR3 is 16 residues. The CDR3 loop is CASSPDPGRGNTEAFF. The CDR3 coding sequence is TGTGCCAGCAGCCCCGACCCAGGGAGGGGGAACACTGAAGCTTTCTTT.

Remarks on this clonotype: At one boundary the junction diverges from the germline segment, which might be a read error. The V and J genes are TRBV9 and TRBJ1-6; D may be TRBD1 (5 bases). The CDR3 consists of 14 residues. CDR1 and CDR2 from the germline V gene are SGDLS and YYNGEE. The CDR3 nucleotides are TGTGCCGGCAGCGTAGTAGGGGTGGATTCACCCCTCCACTTT. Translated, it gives CAGSVVGVDSPLHF.

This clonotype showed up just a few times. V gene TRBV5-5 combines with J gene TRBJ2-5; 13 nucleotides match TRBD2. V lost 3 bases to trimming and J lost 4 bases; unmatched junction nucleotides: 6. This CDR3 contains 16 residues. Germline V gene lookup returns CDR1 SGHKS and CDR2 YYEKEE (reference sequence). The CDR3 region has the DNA TGTGCCAGCAGCTGGGGACTAGCGGGACAGGGAGAGACCCAGTACTTC. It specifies CASSWGLAGQGETQYF. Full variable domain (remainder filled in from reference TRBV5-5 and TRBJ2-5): DAGVTQSPTHLIKTRGQQVTLRCSPISGHKSVSWYQQVLGQGPQFIFQYYEKEERGRGNFPDRFSARQFPNYSSELNVNALLLGDSALYLCASSWGLAGQGETQYFGPGTRLLVL.

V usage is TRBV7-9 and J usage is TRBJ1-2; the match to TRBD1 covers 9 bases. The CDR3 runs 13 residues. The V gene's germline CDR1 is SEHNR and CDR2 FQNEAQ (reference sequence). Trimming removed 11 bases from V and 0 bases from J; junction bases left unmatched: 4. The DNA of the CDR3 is TGTGCCGGGACAGGGCCTTCTAACTATGGCTACACCTTC. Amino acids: CAGTGPSNYGYTF.

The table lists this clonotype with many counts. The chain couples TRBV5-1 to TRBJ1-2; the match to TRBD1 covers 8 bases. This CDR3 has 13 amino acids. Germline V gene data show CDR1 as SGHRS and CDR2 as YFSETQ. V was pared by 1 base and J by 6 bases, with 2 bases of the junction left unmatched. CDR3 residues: CASSLTGGDGYTF. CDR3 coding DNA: TGCGCCAGCAGCTTGACAGGGGGTGATGGCTACACCTTC.

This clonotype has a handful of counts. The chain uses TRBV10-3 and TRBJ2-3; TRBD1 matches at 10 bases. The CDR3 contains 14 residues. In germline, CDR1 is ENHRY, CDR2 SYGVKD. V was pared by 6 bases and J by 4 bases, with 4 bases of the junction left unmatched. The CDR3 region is CAIRPGQGSDTQYF. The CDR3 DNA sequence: TGTGCCATCAGACCGGGACAGGGGTCAGATACGCAGTATTTT.

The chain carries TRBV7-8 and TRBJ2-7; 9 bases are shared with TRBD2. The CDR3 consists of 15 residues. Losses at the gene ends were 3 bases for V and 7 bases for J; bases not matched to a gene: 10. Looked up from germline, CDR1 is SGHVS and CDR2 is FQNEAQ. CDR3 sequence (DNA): TGTGCCAGCAGCTTTAGCGGGAGTGGCACCGGGGAGCAGTACTTC. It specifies CASSFSGSGTGEQYF.

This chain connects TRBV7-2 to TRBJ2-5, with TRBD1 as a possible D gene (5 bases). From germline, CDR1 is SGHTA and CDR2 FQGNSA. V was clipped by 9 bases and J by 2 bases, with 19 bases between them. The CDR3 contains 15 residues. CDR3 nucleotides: TGTGCCAGTAAATTCAGAGACAGCCTGCAAGAGACCCAGTACTTC. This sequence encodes CASKFRDSLQETQYF.

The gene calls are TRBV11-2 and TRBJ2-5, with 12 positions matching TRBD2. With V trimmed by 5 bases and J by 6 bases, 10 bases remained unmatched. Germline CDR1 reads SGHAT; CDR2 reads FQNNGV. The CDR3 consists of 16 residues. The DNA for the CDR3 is TGTGCCAGCAGCGCCCAGTCGACTAGCGGGAGAAAGACCCAGTACTTC. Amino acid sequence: CASSAQSTSGRKTQYF.

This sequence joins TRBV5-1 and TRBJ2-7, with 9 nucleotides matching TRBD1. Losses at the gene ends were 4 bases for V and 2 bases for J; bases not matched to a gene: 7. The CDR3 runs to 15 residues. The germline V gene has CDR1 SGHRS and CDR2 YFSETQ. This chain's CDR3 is CASSPGQGLTYEQYF. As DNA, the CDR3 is TGCGCCAGCAGCCCGGGACAGGGTCTCACCTACGAGCAGTACTTC.